One T cell receptor (beta chain) is described in this entry. Its antigen remains unknown. Sequenced by immunoSEQ multiplex PCR; TCRdb stores in-frame clones only, minus some. Among fewer than 55,000 clones listed, nearly 85% were seen once. V lost 3 bases, J lost 6 bases, and 6 bases stayed unmatched. Looked up from germline, CDR1 is SGHRS and CDR2 is YFSETQ. The CDR3 is 14 residues long. The entry originates in a study of T cell responses to AZD1222 COVID-19 vaccine. Across the study: Second-dose timings of about 4 or about 12 weeks were pooled. Findings and limits, study-wide: The breadth and depth of Spike-specific TCRs increased once two AZD1222 doses had been given. Only a handful of people who got AZD1222 tested seropositive at baseline. The reported proportion of spike-specific TCRs targeting unmutated variant regions was nearly half.

The chain couples TRBV5-1 to TRBJ2-3, with 8 bases that match TRBD1. The TCR originated in an adult in good health. Sequencing was performed on peripheral blood, taken on day 0 of AZD1222 vaccination. The CDR3 sequence is CASSSGGVRDTQYF. CDR3 nucleotides: TGCGCCAGCAGCTCAGGGGGCGTGAGGGATACGCAGTATTTT.